This is a list of T cell receptor beta chains from one sample in a study of CD8+CD57+ T cells in acquired aplastic anemia. TCRdb reprocessed the reads with MiXCR, giving one entry per CDR3 protein. The table has approximately 160,000 distinct CDR3 sequences, 35% to 55% seen once. Sequencing was done on a sample of sorted CD4+, CD8+, or CD8+CD57+ T cells (not recorded which) from PBMCs. These receptor sequences come from a human donor in good health. Both conserved end residues are part of each CDR3.

>TRBV5-1|TRBJ1-1
CASSENPRGITEAFF
>TRBV7-2|TRBJ2-7
CASSYSGTSGNPYEQYF
>TRBV7-3|TRBJ2-2
CASSLTGAGANTGELFF
>TRBV20-1|TRBJ2-7
CSARDPAGGTDEQYF
>TRBV10-1|TRBJ2-3
CASSVNDRLYTDTQYF
>TRBV24-1|TRBJ2-3
CATSDPATLEDTQYF
>TRBV7-2|TRBJ2-7
CASSSAYEQYF
>TRBV4-1|TRBJ1-1
CASSQNRGRNTEAFF
>TRBV29-1|TRBJ2-7
CSVRDLGTYEQYF
>TRBV19|TRBJ2-1
CASSPFTSGSNEQFF
>TRBV20-1|TRBJ2-3
CSARTGYTDTQYF
>TRBV5-6|TRBJ1-3
CASTGASGNTIYF
>TRBV20-1|TRBJ2-7
CSAKWGYEQYF
>TRBV4-1|TRBJ2-4
CASTLGLAGTKNIQYF
>TRBV29-1|TRBJ2-7
CSVAPYSSYEQYF
>TRBV12-3/TRBV12-4|TRBJ1-2
CASSTGTGGPYGYTF
>TRBV9|TRBJ1-4
CASSVGQGGGEKLFF
>TRBV20-1|TRBJ2-7
CSAPRPGRYEQYF
>TRBV19|TRBJ2-7
CASPLPGEQYF
>TRBV12-3/TRBV12-4|TRBJ1-6
CASSLGQGNSPLHF
>TRBV2|TRBJ1-2
CASRQTGPGGYTF
>TRBV25-1|TRBJ2-3
CASSDPRQGRGDTQYF
>TRBV7-2|TRBJ2-7
CASSPGQGDFYEQYF
>TRBV29-1|TRBJ2-1
CSVEQAGQWSSYNEQFF
>TRBV2|TRBJ2-1
CASSETETSSEQFF
>TRBV9|TRBJ2-3
CASSVSEGLPSTDTQYF
>TRBV5-1|TRBJ2-7
CASSLLSAEQYF
>TRBV7-6|TRBJ2-2
CASSPGTGRSSGELFF
>TRBV4-1|TRBJ1-6
CASSQGFPGGGALEPNSHLHF
>TRBV9|TRBJ2-7
CALTGLTYEQYF